Listed below are T cell receptor beta chains from one sample, sequenced in a study of T cells after yellow fever vaccination. A single record per CDR3 protein comes from TCRdb applying MiXCR to the 5' RACE reads. The sample has some 670,000 distinct CDR3 sequences; about 12% are singletons. The specimen comprised PBMCs, sampled on the day of the yellow fever booster vaccination. These TCRs come from a man aged 25-45 years who received the YFV17D yellow fever vaccine. Both conserved end residues are part of each CDR3. Each record gives: V gene, clone size, D gene, J gene, CDR3 protein, CDR3 DNA. D genes are given only for firm matches. Size tells how often a clone was seen (once, few, many) or the class of an expanded clone, and some rows leave it out.

TRBV6-5	few	TRBD1	TRBJ2-7	CASSYGQVGDEQYF	TGTGCCAGCAGTTATGGACAGGTCGGCGACGAGCAGTACTTC
TRBV7-9	few	TRBD1	TRBJ2-3	CASSSATGPRGTDTQYF	TGTGCCAGCAGCTCCGCGACAGGGCCCCGTGGCACAGATACGCAGTATTTT
TRBV24-1	many	TRBD2	TRBJ2-1	CATRLAGANEQFF	TGTGCCACCCGCCTAGCGGGAGCAAATGAGCAGTTCTTC
TRBV5-1	NA	NA	TRBJ2-1	CASSSWAGDEQFF	TGCGCCAGCAGCTCCTGGGCTGGTGATGAGCAGTTCTTC
TRBV12-3/TRBV12-4	NA	NA	TRBJ2-7	CASSFRQTYEQYF	TGTGCCAGCAGTTTTAGACAGACCTACGAGCAGTACTTC
TRBV9	few	NA	TRBJ2-3	CASSVKVTDTQYF	TGTGCCAGCAGCGTAAAGGTAACAGATACGCAGTATTTT
TRBV6-1	few	NA	TRBJ2-2	CASTTRAGGSGELFF	TGTGCCAGCACTACGCGGGCCGGAGGGTCCGGGGAGCTGTTTTTT
TRBV24-1	NA	NA	TRBJ2-3	CATSPPPGAGDTQYF	TGTGCCACCAGCCCACCCCCGGGGGCCGGAGATACGCAGTATTTT
TRBV2	few	TRBD1	TRBJ2-1	CASSRDRGEQFF	TGTGCCAGCAGTCGGGACAGAGGAGAGCAGTTCTTC
TRBV12-3/TRBV12-4	many	NA	TRBJ2-6	CASIRSSGANVLTF	TGTGCCAGCATCAGGAGCTCTGGGGCCAACGTCCTGACTTTC
TRBV4-3	NA	TRBD1	TRBJ2-7	CASSPTGEGYEQYF	TGCGCCAGCAGCCCGACAGGGGAAGGGTACGAGCAGTACTTC
TRBV12-3/TRBV12-4	few	TRBD2	TRBJ2-5	CASSLTLAGLQETQYF	TGTGCCAGCAGTTTGACGTTAGCGGGGCTCCAAGAGACCCAGTACTTC
TRBV25-1	NA	NA	TRBJ1-1	CASSERTLSRQNTEAFF	TGTGCCAGCAGTGAACGCACGTTATCCCGACAGAACACTGAAGCTTTCTTT
TRBV7-2	NA	NA	TRBJ2-5	CASSLGGMYQETQYF	TGTGCCAGCAGCTTGGGCGGGATGTACCAAGAGACCCAGTACTTC
TRBV12-5	NA	NA	TRBJ2-7	CASGLVDTELAYEQYF	TGTGCTAGTGGTTTGGTAGACACCGAACTCGCATACGAGCAGTACTTC
TRBV2	few	NA	TRBJ1-1	CASKMTSEAFF	TGTGCCAGCAAAATGACCTCTGAAGCTTTCTTT
TRBV7-9	few	NA	TRBJ2-7	CASNKGRLTYEQYF	TGTGCCAGCAATAAGGGACGCCTGACCTACGAGCAGTACTTC
TRBV7-9	NA	NA	TRBJ2-3	CASSLALSNTDTQYF	TGTGCCAGCAGCTTAGCACTATCGAACACAGATACGCAGTATTTT
TRBV20-1	NA	TRBD2	TRBJ2-5	CSANPSGRIQETQYF	TGCAGTGCCAACCCTAGCGGGAGGATCCAAGAGACCCAGTACTTC
TRBV5-6	few	NA	TRBJ1-1	CASSSYSGGAGRFKAFF	TGTGCCAGCAGCAGCTATTCGGGGGGCGCGGGAAGATTTAAAGCTTTCTTT
TRBV12-3/TRBV12-4	NA	NA	TRBJ1-2	CASGVGYTF	TGTGCCAGCGGGGTTGGCTACACCTTC
TRBV5-1	few	TRBD2	TRBJ2-1	CASSLPSGSNEQFF	TGCGCCAGCAGCTTGCCTAGCGGGAGCAATGAGCAGTTCTTC
TRBV4-3	NA	NA	TRBJ2-7	CASSPRVGDEQYF	TGCGCCAGCAGCCCCAGGGTGGGGGACGAGCAGTACTTC
TRBV29-1	NA	NA	TRBJ2-2	CSVHGGRNTGELFF	TGCAGCGTCCACGGAGGGCGGAACACCGGGGAGCTGTTTTTT
TRBV20-1	few	TRBD2	TRBJ2-2	CSVRRGGPGGGELFF	TGCAGTGTCAGACGGGGGGGGCCGGGTGGCGGGGAGCTGTTTTTT
TRBV28	few	TRBD2	TRBJ2-3	CASSFLAGGSTDTQYF	TGTGCCAGCAGTTTTCTAGCGGGAGGGAGCACAGATACGCAGTATTTT
TRBV7-1	NA	TRBD2	TRBJ2-3	CASSSSPGTSGRAPIGTDTQYF	TGTGCCAGCAGCTCGAGCCCCGGGACTAGCGGGAGGGCCCCGATAGGCACAGATACGCAGTATTTT
TRBV6-5	few	NA	TRBJ2-7	CASSYHQGLEQYF	TGTGCCAGCAGTTACCACCAGGGCCTAGAGCAGTACTTC
TRBV7-3	few	NA	TRBJ2-3	CASSSSGSDTQYF	TGTGCCAGCAGCTCGAGCGGATCAGATACGCAGTATTTT
TRBV29-1	NA	NA	TRBJ2-3	CSVEGTFSTDTQYF	TGCAGCGTTGAGGGGACTTTTAGCACAGATACGCAGTATTTT
TRBV24-1	many	TRBD2	TRBJ2-3	CATSAGGLAGATDTQYF	TGTGCCACCAGTGCGGGAGGACTAGCGGGAGCCACAGATACGCAGTATTTT
TRBV11-2	NA	TRBD2	TRBJ2-3	CASSSSGRVTDTQYF	TGTGCCAGCAGCTCCAGCGGGAGGGTCACAGATACGCAGTATTTT
TRBV5-1	few	NA	TRBJ2-3	CASSLAGSQDTQYF	TGCGCCAGCAGCTTGGCGGGCAGCCAAGATACGCAGTATTTT
TRBV7-2	many	NA	TRBJ2-5	CASGTQETQYF	TGTGCCAGCGGGACACAAGAGACCCAGTACTTC
TRBV12-3/TRBV12-4	NA	NA	TRBJ2-7	CASSLGGSQGEQYF	TGTGCCAGCAGTTTAGGGGGGAGTCAGGGCGAGCAGTACTTC
TRBV5-1	few	NA	TRBJ1-2	CASSRERGHGYGYTF	TGCGCCAGCAGCCGGGAAAGGGGTCATGGCTATGGCTACACCTTC
TRBV4-2	NA	TRBD2	TRBJ2-7	CASSQGLAGGYEQYF	TGTGCCAGCAGCCAAGGACTAGCGGGAGGCTACGAGCAGTACTTC